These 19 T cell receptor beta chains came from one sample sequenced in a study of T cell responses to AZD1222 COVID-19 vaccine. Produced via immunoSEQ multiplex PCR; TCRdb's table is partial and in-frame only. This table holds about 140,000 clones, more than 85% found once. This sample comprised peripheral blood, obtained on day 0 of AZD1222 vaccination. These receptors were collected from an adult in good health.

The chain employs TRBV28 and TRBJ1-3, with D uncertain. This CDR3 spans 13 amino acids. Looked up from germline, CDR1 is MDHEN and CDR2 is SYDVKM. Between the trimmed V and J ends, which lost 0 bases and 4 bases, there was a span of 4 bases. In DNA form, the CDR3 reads TGTGCCAGCAGTTTATGGGAGGGAAACACCATATATTTT. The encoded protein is CASSLWEGNTIYF.

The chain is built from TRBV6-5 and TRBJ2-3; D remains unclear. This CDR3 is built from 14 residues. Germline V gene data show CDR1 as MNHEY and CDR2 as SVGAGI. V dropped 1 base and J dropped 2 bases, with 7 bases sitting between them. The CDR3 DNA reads TGTGCCAGCAGTTACTTGGGCAACACAGATACGCAGTATTTT. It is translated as CASSYLGNTDTQYF.

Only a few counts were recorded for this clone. CDR3 protein: CASGLVLDTQYF. The CDR3 nucleotides are TGTGCCAGTGGACTGGTGCTAGATACGCAGTATTTT. The V call is TRBV19, the J call TRBJ2-3; TRBD2 is a possible D gene (5 bases). The CDR3 extends over 12 amino acids. Germline assignment: CDR1 LNHDA and CDR2 SQIVND (reference sequence). V was pared by 8 bases and J by 5 bases, with 11 bases between.

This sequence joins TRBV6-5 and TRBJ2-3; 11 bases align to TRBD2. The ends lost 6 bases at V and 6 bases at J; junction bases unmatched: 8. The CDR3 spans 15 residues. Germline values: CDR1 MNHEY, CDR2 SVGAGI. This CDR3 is CASSQTRTSGDTQYF. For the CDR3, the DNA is TGTGCCAGCAGCCAAACCCGGACTAGCGGGGATACGCAGTATTTT.

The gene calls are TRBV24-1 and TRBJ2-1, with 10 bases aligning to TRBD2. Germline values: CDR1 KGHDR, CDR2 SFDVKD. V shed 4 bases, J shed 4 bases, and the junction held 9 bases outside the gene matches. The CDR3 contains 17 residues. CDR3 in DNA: TGTGCCACCAGTGACCATACCGGGACTAGCGTTTACAATGAGCAGTTCTTC. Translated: CATSDHTGTSVYNEQFF.

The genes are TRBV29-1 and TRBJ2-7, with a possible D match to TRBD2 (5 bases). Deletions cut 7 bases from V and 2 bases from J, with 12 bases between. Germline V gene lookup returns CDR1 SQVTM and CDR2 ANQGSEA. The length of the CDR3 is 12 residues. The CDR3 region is CSALDGTYEQYF. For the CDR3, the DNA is TGCAGCGCCCTAGACGGGACCTACGAGCAGTACTTC.

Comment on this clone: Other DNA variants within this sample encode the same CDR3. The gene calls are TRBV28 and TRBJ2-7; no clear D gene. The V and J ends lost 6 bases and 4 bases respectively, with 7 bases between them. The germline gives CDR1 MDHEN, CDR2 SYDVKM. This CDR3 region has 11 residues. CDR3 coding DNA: TGTGCCAGCAGCTCCAATTACGAGCAGTACTTC. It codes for CASSSNYEQYF.

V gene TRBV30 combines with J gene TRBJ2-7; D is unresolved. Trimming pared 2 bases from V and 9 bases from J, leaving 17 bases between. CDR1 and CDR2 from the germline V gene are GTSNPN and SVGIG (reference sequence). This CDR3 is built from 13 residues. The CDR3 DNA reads TGTGCCTGGAGTTCGCTAGTCCTCCGTGGGCAGTACTTC. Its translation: CAWSSLVLRGQYF.

CDR3 DNA sequence: TGTGCCAGCAACCGATTGAGGACAGGGATTGAGGTGAACACCTTC. Its translation: CASNRLRTGIEVNTF. The V gene is TRBV2, the J gene TRBJ1-2; 8 nucleotides agree with TRBD1. Germline lookup yields CDR1 SNHLY and CDR2 FYNNEI. J was trimmed by 12 bases and V by 7 bases; bases with no gene match: 19. This CDR3 is 15 amino acids long.

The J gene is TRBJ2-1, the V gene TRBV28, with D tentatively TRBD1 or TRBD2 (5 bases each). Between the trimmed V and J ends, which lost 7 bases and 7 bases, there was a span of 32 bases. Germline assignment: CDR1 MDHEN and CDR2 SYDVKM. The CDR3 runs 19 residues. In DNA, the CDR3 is TGTGCCAGCACCCGGCGGTTTGGGGCTCGGGCGAGGCGGGTGAATGAGCAGTTCTTC. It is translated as CASTRRFGARARRVNEQFF.

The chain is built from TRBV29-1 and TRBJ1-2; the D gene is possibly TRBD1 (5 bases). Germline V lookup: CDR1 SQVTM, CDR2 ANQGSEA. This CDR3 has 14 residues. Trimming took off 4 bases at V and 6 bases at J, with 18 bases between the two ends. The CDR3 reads CSVGGGSWEHGYTF. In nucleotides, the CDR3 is TGCAGCGTTGGGGGGGGATCTTGGGAGCATGGCTACACCTTC.

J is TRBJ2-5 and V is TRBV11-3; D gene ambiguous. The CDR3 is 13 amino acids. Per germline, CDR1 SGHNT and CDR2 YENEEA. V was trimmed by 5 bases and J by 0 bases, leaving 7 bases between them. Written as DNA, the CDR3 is TGTGCCAGCAGCCCCCTCGACCAAGAGACCCAGTACTTC. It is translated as CASSPLDQETQYF.

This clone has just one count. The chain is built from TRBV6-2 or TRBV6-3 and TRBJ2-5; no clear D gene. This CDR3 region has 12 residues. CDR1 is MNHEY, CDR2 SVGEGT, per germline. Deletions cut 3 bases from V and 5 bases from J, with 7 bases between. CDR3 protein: CASSYFLETQYF. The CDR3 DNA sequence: TGTGCCAGCAGTTATTTTTTGGAGACCCAGTACTTC.

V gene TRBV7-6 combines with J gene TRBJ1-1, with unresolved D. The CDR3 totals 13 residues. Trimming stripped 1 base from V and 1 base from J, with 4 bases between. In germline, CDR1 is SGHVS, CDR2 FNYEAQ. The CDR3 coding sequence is TGTGCCAGCAGCTTAGGTACGAACACTGAAGCTTTCTTT. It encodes CASSLGTNTEAFF. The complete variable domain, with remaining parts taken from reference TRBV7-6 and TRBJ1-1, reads GAGVSQSPRYKVTKRGQDVALRCDPISGHVSLYWYRQALGQGPEFLTYFNYEAQQDKSGLPNDRFSAERPEGSISTLTIQRTEQRDSAMYRCASSLGTNTEAFFGQGTRLTVV.

In nucleotides, the CDR3 is TGTGCCAGCAGCTTAGATCAGGGGTACAATGAGCAGTTCTTC. Its protein product is CASSLDQGYNEQFF. V usage is TRBV11-3 and J usage is TRBJ2-1, with a tentative D call TRBD1 (6 bases). Trimming shortened V by 0 bases and J by 4 bases, and 7 bases separated the two germline ends. This CDR3 has 14 amino acids. Per germline, CDR1 SGHNT and CDR2 YENEEA.

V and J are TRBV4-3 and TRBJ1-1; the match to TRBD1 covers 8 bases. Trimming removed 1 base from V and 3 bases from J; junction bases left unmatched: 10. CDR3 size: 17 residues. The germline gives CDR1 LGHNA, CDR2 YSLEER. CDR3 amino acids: CASSQGQGAGAYTEAFF. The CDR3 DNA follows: TGCGCCAGCAGCCAAGGGCAGGGGGCAGGGGCATACACTGAAGCTTTCTTT.

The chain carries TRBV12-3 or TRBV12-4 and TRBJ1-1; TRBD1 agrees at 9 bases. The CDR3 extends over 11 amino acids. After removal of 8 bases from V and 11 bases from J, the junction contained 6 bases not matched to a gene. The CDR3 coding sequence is TGTGCCAGCCGACAGGGGGGTTCGGCTTTCTTT. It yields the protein CASRQGGSAFF.

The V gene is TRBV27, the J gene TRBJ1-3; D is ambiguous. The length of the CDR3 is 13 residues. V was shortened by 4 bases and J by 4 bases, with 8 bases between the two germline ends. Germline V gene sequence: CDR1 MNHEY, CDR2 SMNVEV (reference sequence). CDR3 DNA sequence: TGTGCCAGCAGTTACGGTCCGGGAAACACCATATATTTT. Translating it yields CASSYGPGNTIYF.

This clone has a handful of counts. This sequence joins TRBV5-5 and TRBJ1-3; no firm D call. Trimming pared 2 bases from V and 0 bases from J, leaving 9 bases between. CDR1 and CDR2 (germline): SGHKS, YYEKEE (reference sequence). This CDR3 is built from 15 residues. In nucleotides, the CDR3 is TGTGCCAGCAGCTTTTTTCCGAGCTCTGGAAACACCATATATTTT. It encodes CASSFFPSSGNTIYF.